These 25 T cell receptor beta chains originate from one sample sequenced in a study of vaccination and CD4 T cells after COVID-19 (dated by TCRdb to between 2021 and 2024). The time point label on this specimen signifies: late sampling 161 to 241 days after vaccination in a few convalescent patients. Library creation used PCR. These reads were obtained on an Illumina iSeq 100. Starting from the raw public reads, TCRdb applied fastp trimming at Q25, assembled clones with MiXCR and retained in-frame beta chains. For every CDR3 protein sequence, its rows merge into one entry that carries the most common genes and DNA. The sample records approximately 40,000 distinct CDR3 sequences, 36% of which are singletons. 5% to 6.5% of the sample lies in the top ten. Sequenced here: CD4+ T cells from blood, sampled about 7 months after SARS-CoV-2 vaccination. These TCRs come from a human donor who had recovered from COVID-19.

The CDR3 DNA reads TGTGCCATCAGTGCGTCCTCAGGGGAATGGGGTTATGGCTACACCTTC. Translation gives CAISASSGEWGYGYTF. This chain joins TRBV10-3 and TRBJ1-2; maybe TRBD1 (6 bases). The CDR3 loop spans 16 amino acids. Trimming pared 4 bases from V and 5 bases from J, leaving 20 bases between. Per germline, CDR1 ENHRY and CDR2 SYGVKD.

This clonotype has only a few counts. The CDR3, as DNA: TGCAGTGCGCCAGCTGCGGGATGGGCCCATGAGCAGTTCTTC. Its protein is CSAPAAGWAHEQFF. The V gene is TRBV20-1, the J gene TRBJ2-1, with D perhaps TRBD2 (6 bases). This CDR3 comprises 14 residues. Germline V gene lookup returns CDR1 DFQATT and CDR2 SNEGSKA (reference sequence). Trimming stripped 6 bases from V and 8 bases from J, with 20 bases between.

The chain is built from TRBV7-9 and TRBJ2-1; 9 nucleotides align to TRBD1. The CDR3 has 14 residues. Losses at the gene ends were 6 bases for V and 7 bases for J; bases not matched to a gene: 7. CDR1 and CDR2 from the germline V gene are SEHNR and FQNEAQ (reference sequence). The chain's CDR3 is CASRGTGTGNEQFF. The CDR3 DNA is TGTGCCAGCAGAGGGACAGGGACGGGGAATGAGCAGTTCTTC.

The chain uses TRBV19 and TRBJ2-1; 12 bases align to TRBD2. The CDR3 consists of 19 residues. J gave up 8 bases and V 0 bases, and 14 bases lay outside the gene matches. Looked up from germline, CDR1 is LNHDA and CDR2 is SQIVND (reference sequence). The CDR3 bases are TGTGCCAGTAGTATAGAGGCTAGCGGGAGGGCCAGTAACGGCTATGAGCAGTTCTTC. Translation gives CASSIEASGRASNGYEQFF.

The chain links TRBV20-1 to TRBJ2-3; D is possibly TRBD1 (6 bases). The CDR3 loop spans 15 amino acids. CDR1 DFQATT and CDR2 SNEGSKA come from the germline V gene (reference sequence). V was pared by 1 base and J by 2 bases, with 13 bases between. The CDR3 sequence is CSARGWQGHTDTQYF. The CDR3 nucleotides are TGCAGTGCTAGAGGGTGGCAGGGACACACAGATACGCAGTATTTT.

In this sample, this clonotype turned up a few times. The V call is TRBV20-1, the J call TRBJ2-1, with 9 nucleotides matching TRBD2. CDR1 DFQATT and CDR2 SNEGSKA come from the germline V gene (reference sequence). Germline trimming cut 0 bases from V and 6 bases from J; bases unmatched to any gene: 9. The CDR3 loop spans 16 amino acids. CDR3 loop: CSARDSGTSLGNEQFF. As DNA, the CDR3 is TGCAGTGCTAGAGATTCGGGGACTAGCTTGGGCAATGAGCAGTTCTTC.

This clonotype was counted a few times. V usage is TRBV7-9 and J usage is TRBJ2-3; perhaps TRBD2 as D (6 bases). Germline lookup yields CDR1 SEHNR and CDR2 FQNEAQ (reference sequence). This CDR3 has 11 residues. The germline V and J ends were trimmed by 3 bases and 8 bases, with 6 bases remaining between them. CDR3 amino acids: CASSLGGTQYF. For the CDR3, the DNA is TGTGCCAGCAGCTTGGGGGGTACGCAGTATTTT.

This chain joins TRBV18 and TRBJ2-7; 7 bases are shared with TRBD1. The CDR3 spans 14 residues. The V and J ends lost 5 bases and 0 bases, in that order; junction bases with no gene match: 4. Germline V gene data show CDR1 as KGHSH and CDR2 as LQKENI. The CDR3 spells CASSDRDSSYEQYF. The DNA for the CDR3 is TGTGCCAGCTCAGACCGGGACAGCTCCTACGAGCAGTACTTC.

The rearrangement joins TRBV6-5 to TRBJ2-7, with 10 bases that match TRBD2. Trimming at V came to 0 bases and at J to 1 base, leaving 3 bases not matched to a gene. The CDR3 is made up of 16 amino acids. Per germline, CDR1 MNHEY and CDR2 SVGAGI. The DNA of the CDR3 is TGTGCCAGCAGTTACTCACCTAGCGGGAGTTCCTACGAGCAGTACTTC. This sequence encodes CASSYSPSGSSYEQYF.

The rearrangement uses TRBV7-9 and TRBJ1-1; 9 bases match TRBD1. The CDR3 extends over 15 amino acids. Germline V gene data show CDR1 as SEHNR and CDR2 as FQNEAQ (reference sequence). The J segment lost 0 bases and the V segment lost 4 bases, leaving 3 bases of the junction unmatched. CDR3 in amino acids: CASSSGQGLNTEAFF. Here the CDR3 DNA reads TGTGCCAGCAGCTCGGGACAGGGCTTGAACACTGAAGCTTTCTTT.

The V gene is TRBV4-2, the J gene TRBJ1-5, with a tentative D call TRBD1 (5 bases). Trimming removed 1 base from V and 7 bases from J, with 14 bases in between. Germline values: CDR1 LGHNA, CDR2 YNFKEQ. There are 15 residues in the CDR3. Here the CDR3 reads CASSQVSGSGQPQHF. CDR3 bases: TGTGCCAGCAGCCAAGTCTCAGGGAGTGGGCAGCCCCAGCATTTT.

Written as DNA, the CDR3 is TGCAGTGCTACCCTTCTCCGGACGAATGAAAAACTGTTTTTT. It translates to CSATLLRTNEKLFF. The chain joins TRBV20-1 to TRBJ1-4; unclear D gene. Deletions cut 4 bases from V and 5 bases from J, with 14 bases between. Germline V gene data show CDR1 as DFQATT and CDR2 as SNEGSKA (reference sequence). This CDR3 comprises 14 residues.

This clonotype was observed a few times. V usage is TRBV27 and J usage is TRBJ2-2; the match to TRBD1 covers 7 bases. Trimming cost V 3 bases and J 7 bases; bases outside gene matches: 5. The CDR3 covers 14 residues. Germline CDR1 and CDR2: MNHEY and SMNVEV (reference sequence). In DNA form, the CDR3 reads TGTGCCAGCAGTTTGGACAGGCAATACGGGGAGCTGTTTTTT. Residues: CASSLDRQYGELFF.

This chain joins TRBV27 and TRBJ2-5, with 9 bases fitting TRBD2. This CDR3 comprises 15 residues. The V and J ends lost 1 base and 4 bases, in that order; junction bases with no gene match: 4. CDR1 is MNHEY and CDR2 is SMNVEV in the germline V gene (reference sequence). The CDR3 region is CASSLLRTSVETQYF. In DNA form, the CDR3 reads TGTGCCAGCAGTTTATTAAGGACTAGCGTAGAGACCCAGTACTTC.

The chain uses TRBV7-2 and TRBJ2-7, with 8 bases fitting TRBD1. Germline CDR1 is SGHTA and CDR2 is FQGNSA. This CDR3 has 15 residues. Trimming cost V 5 bases and J 4 bases; bases outside gene matches: 10. CDR3 sequence (DNA): TGTGCCAGCAGCGCCCGGACAGGGTTGAGATACGAGCAGTACTTC. Protein sequence: CASSARTGLRYEQYF.

This chain links TRBV7-8 with TRBJ2-7, with TRBD2 identical over 10 bases. The end of the DNA fits TRBJ2-1 better, so the J call may be wrong. Germline V gene lookup returns CDR1 SGHVS and CDR2 FQNEAQ. The CDR3 extends over 16 amino acids. DNA for the CDR3: TGTGCCAGCAGCCCGGGTAGCGGGAGGTCCATCAATGAGCAGTTCTTC. Protein product: CASSPGSGRSINEQFF.

This clonotype was observed a handful of times. The genes are TRBV7-8 and TRBJ2-1; D not resolved. The CDR3 runs to 11 residues. Trimming left V 3 bases short and J 8 bases short, with 5 bases between. Germline CDR1 is SGHVS and CDR2 is FQNEAQ. Here the CDR3 reads CASSFGYEQFF. Here the CDR3 DNA reads TGTGCCAGCAGCTTCGGGTATGAGCAGTTCTTC.

DNA for the CDR3: TGTGCCAGCAGTTTATTCAGGGGCGAGGGGCATAGCAATCAGCCCCAGCATTTT. Its protein is CASSLFRGEGHSNQPQHF. The V and J genes are TRBV28 and TRBJ1-5, with a possible D match to TRBD1 (6 bases). Trimming pared 1 base from V and 0 bases from J, leaving 16 bases between. CDR1 and CDR2 (germline): MDHEN, SYDVKM. CDR3 length equals 18 residues.

The table lists this clonotype with a few counts. The rearrangement links TRBV14 to TRBJ2-5; D possibly corresponds to TRBD2 (6 bases). Trimming cost V 1 base and J 4 bases, with 16 bases left between them. This CDR3 has 16 residues. The V gene's germline CDR1 is SGHDN and CDR2 FVKESK. This CDR3 reads CASSQVVAAGGETQYF. The CDR3 bases are TGTGCCAGCAGCCAAGTTGTAGCGGCTGGGGGAGAGACCCAGTACTTC. The complete variable domain, with remaining parts taken from reference TRBV14 and TRBJ2-5, reads EAGVTQFPSHSVIEKGQTVTLRCDPISGHDNLYWYRRVMGKEIKFLLHFVKESKQDESGMPNNRFLAERTGGTYSTLKVQPAELEDSGVYFCASSQVVAAGGETQYFGPGTRLLVL.

This chain joins TRBV28 and TRBJ1-2, with 7 bases identical to TRBD1. Germline CDR1 MDHEN, CDR2 SYDVKM. CDR3 length: 14 amino acids. The junction had 2 bases not matched to a gene; V was cut back by 1 base and J by 3 bases. The CDR3: CASSLSTGYYGYTF. CDR3 DNA sequence: TGTGCCAGCAGTTTATCGACAGGGTACTATGGCTACACCTTC.

The chain links TRBV20-1 to TRBJ1-1; D unresolved. Trimming shortened V by 3 bases and J by 0 bases, and 14 bases separated the two germline ends. The CDR3 extends over 15 amino acids. Per the germline V gene, CDR1 is DFQATT and CDR2 is SNEGSKA (reference sequence). CDR3 nucleotide sequence: TGCAGTGCTAGTTTCCGTAATAAAATGAACACTGAAGCTTTCTTT. Its protein is CSASFRNKMNTEAFF.

This clonotype was counted between two and nine times. The chain uses TRBV20-1 and TRBJ2-1, with TRBD2 identical over 7 bases. Germline trimming cut 6 bases from V and 5 bases from J; bases unmatched to any gene: 4. The CDR3 length is 12 residues. Germline CDR1 DFQATT, CDR2 SNEGSKA (reference sequence). The DNA of the CDR3 is TGCAGTGCGGGGGGGGGGGACAATGAGCAGTTCTTC. Translated: CSAGGGDNEQFF.

In this sample, this clonotype turned up a few times. This chain uses TRBV19 with TRBJ2-5; D remains ambiguous. The CDR3 is made up of 13 amino acids. CDR1 and CDR2 from the germline V gene are LNHDA and SQIVND (reference sequence). Trimming took 3 bases from V and 0 from J, leaving 5 bases between them. CDR3 in amino acids: CASSMNNQETQYF. CDR3 coding DNA: TGTGCCAGTAGTATGAACAACCAAGAGACCCAGTACTTC.

This clonotype was counted between two and nine times. V gene TRBV20-1 combines with J gene TRBJ1-6; D is possibly TRBD1 (6 bases). The CDR3 covers 13 residues. V lost 6 bases and J 7 bases, leaving 13 bases between the germline ends. Germline-derived CDR1 and CDR2 are DFQATT and SNEGSKA (reference sequence). In nucleotides, the CDR3 is TGCAGTGCCCCGGACAGTCTAAATTCACCCCTCCACTTT. This translates into CSAPDSLNSPLHF.

This clonotype occurred a few times. The chain has TRBV28 and TRBJ2-2, with 8 positions matching TRBD1. The CDR3 is 15 residues long. Germline CDR1 reads MDHEN; CDR2 reads SYDVKM. After removal of 4 bases from V and 4 bases from J, the junction contained 5 bases not matched to a gene. CDR3 DNA sequence: TGTGCCAGCAGTTCACAGGGGGTCGTCACCGGGGAGCTGTTTTTT. This translates into CASSSQGVVTGELFF. The complete variable domain, with remaining parts taken from reference TRBV28 and TRBJ2-2, reads DVKVTQSSRYLVKRTGEKVFLECVQDMDHENMFWYRQDPGLGLRLIYFSYDVKMKEKGDIPEGYSVSREKKERFSLILESASTNQTSMYLCASSSQGVVTGELFFGEGSRLTVL.